One sample yielded the 14 T cell receptor beta chains listed below, sequenced in a study of blood T cell repertoires in COVID-19. Using immunoSEQ multiplex PCR, the repertoire was profiled, and TCRdb retains in-frame clones only, with some absent. The data contain around 250,000 clones, around 90% of them singletons. Sample: PBMCs or T cells enriched from blood (not recorded which). The receptors derive from a woman in her twenties or thirties with acute COVID-19.

The chain uses TRBV24-1 and TRBJ2-7, with 11 bases lining up with TRBD1. Germline loops: CDR1 KGHDR, CDR2 SFDVKD. J was trimmed by 6 bases and V by 3 bases; bases with no gene match: 3. The CDR3 sequence is 14 residues long. Here the CDR3 reads CATSDQDRGPEQYF. The DNA for the CDR3 is TGTGCCACCAGTGATCAGGACAGGGGGCCCGAGCAGTACTTC.

This chain links TRBV7-9 with TRBJ2-7, with 13 bases matching TRBD2. From germline, CDR1 is SEHNR and CDR2 FQNEAQ (reference sequence). Unmatched junction bases numbered 7, after V lost 5 bases and J lost 3 bases. The CDR3 is made up of 16 amino acids. This CDR3 is CASSPGTSGVFYEQYF. DNA for the CDR3: TGTGCCAGCAGCCCCGGGACTAGCGGGGTTTTCTACGAGCAGTACTTC.

The gene calls are TRBV10-2 and TRBJ1-5; possibly TRBD1 for D (5 bases). The CDR3 length is 15 residues. Germline V CDR1 and CDR2: WSHSY, SAAADI. Trimming removed 0 bases from V and 3 bases from J, with 9 bases in between. The CDR3 DNA follows: TGCGCCAGCAGTGAGTCGTCAGGGCTCAATCAGCCCCAGCATTTT. It is translated as CASSESSGLNQPQHF.

The V call is TRBV10-1, the J call TRBJ2-7, with D perhaps TRBD1 (6 bases). The V and J ends lost 4 bases and 7 bases respectively, with 14 bases between them. There are 13 residues in the CDR3. Germline lookup yields CDR1 WNHNN and CDR2 SYGVQD (reference sequence). This CDR3 reads CASSVGPGDEQYF. The CDR3 nucleotides are TGCGCCAGCAGTGTGGGGCCAGGGGATGAGCAGTACTTC.

This chain connects TRBV27 to TRBJ1-5; TRBD1 agrees at 11 bases. CDR1 MNHEY and CDR2 SMNVEV come from the germline V gene (reference sequence). The V and J ends lost 10 bases and 2 bases, in that order; junction bases with no gene match: 4. CDR3 length: 14 residues. The CDR3 reads CANGQGACNQPQHF. CDR3 DNA: TGTGCCAACGGACAGGGGGCATGCAATCAGCCCCAGCATTTT.

V and J are TRBV6-5 and TRBJ2-3; 14 positions agree with TRBD2. V shed 5 bases and J 6 bases; nucleotides not matched to a gene: 4. This CDR3 contains 15 residues. Germline V CDR1 and CDR2: MNHEY, SVGAGI. The CDR3 region has the DNA TGTGCCAGCAGTAGACTAGCGGGAGGGTCGGATACGCAGTATTTT. Translated: CASSRLAGGSDTQYF.

This chain uses TRBV15 with TRBJ2-3, with D perhaps matching TRBD1 (5 bases). The CDR3 spans 13 residues. Looked up from germline, CDR1 is LNHNV and CDR2 is YYDKDF (reference sequence). Trimming left V 3 bases short and J 4 bases short, with 8 bases between. The CDR3 nucleotides are TGTGCCACCAGCAGTCCGACAGCAGATACGCAGTATTTT. Its translation is CATSSPTADTQYF.

Concerning this clone: This specimen includes other DNA sequences encoding the same CDR3. The chain carries TRBV27 and TRBJ2-5; D remains unclear. The CDR3 sequence is 12 residues long. Between the trimmed V and J ends, which lost 6 bases and 0 bases, there was a span of 5 bases. Germline CDR1 reads MNHEY; CDR2 reads SMNVEV (reference sequence). In DNA form, the CDR3 reads TGTGCCAGCAGGAGAAACCAAGAGACCCAGTACTTC. Amino acids: CASRRNQETQYF.

The rearrangement uses TRBV9 and TRBJ2-7; TRBD2 might be the D (5 bases). Germline V gives CDR1 SGDLS, CDR2 YYNGEE. Trimming left V 4 bases short and J 6 bases short, with 17 bases between. This CDR3 region has 14 residues. CDR3 bases: TGTGCCAGCAGCCCAGCAAATAGCGCAGGCGAGCAGTACTTC. Translated, it gives CASSPANSAGEQYF.

V usage is TRBV5-5 and J usage is TRBJ2-5; no definite D call. Germline V gene lookup returns CDR1 SGHKS and CDR2 YYEKEE (reference sequence). The CDR3 covers 14 residues. With 0 bases removed from V and 0 bases from J, the gap between germline ends came to 6 bases. CDR3 in DNA: TGTGCCAGCAGCTTGGTGGCAGACCAAGAGACCCAGTACTTC. This sequence encodes CASSLVADQETQYF.

This rearrangement joins TRBV7-8 to TRBJ1-1; possible D gene TRBD1, 6 bases. Germline V gene sequence: CDR1 SGHVS, CDR2 FQNEAQ. The V and J ends lost 2 bases and 0 bases respectively, with 16 bases between them. The CDR3 is 17 amino acids. This CDR3 reads CASSLSFRQEMNTEAFF. The CDR3 bases are TGTGCCAGCAGCTTAAGTTTTAGACAGGAGATGAACACTGAAGCTTTCTTT.

This clone was seen only a few times. The V call is TRBV6-1, the J call TRBJ2-2; D is unclear. This CDR3 has 13 residues. The V gene's germline CDR1 is MNHNS and CDR2 SASEGT. Trimming pared 3 bases from V and 6 bases from J, leaving 8 bases between. The CDR3 is CASSDHEAGELFF. The CDR3 DNA follows: TGTGCCAGCAGTGATCATGAGGCCGGGGAGCTGTTTTTT.

V is TRBV9 and J is TRBJ2-7, with D possibly matching TRBD2 (6 bases). Trimming removed 2 bases at V and 1 base at J, with 10 bases between. CDR1 and CDR2 (germline): SGDLS, YYNGEE. The CDR3 runs 14 residues. CDR3 bases: TGTGCCAGCAGCGTGGACGGAGGGTCCTACGAGCAGTACTTC. Translated: CASSVDGGSYEQYF.

The V gene is TRBV2, the J gene TRBJ1-1; D is unclear. Germline CDR1 is SNHLY and CDR2 is FYNNEI. The CDR3 is 13 amino acids. Trimming took off 4 bases at V and 3 bases at J, with 9 bases between the two ends. CDR3 nucleotide sequence: TGTGCCAGCAGTGCGGGGAGGTACACTGAAGCTTTCTTT. Its translation is CASSAGRYTEAFF.